This TCR beta chain was identified in a study of T cell repertoires in cytomegalovirus infection. Study-level information: Indicated by public TCR beta signatures were CMV infection and matching HLA type.

TCRdb called the reads again in MiXCR, with one record for every CDR3 protein. The repertoire holds around 740,000 distinct CDR3 sequences, with roughly 36% as singletons. This clonotype was counted once. Its antigen is currently unknown. The CDR3 runs 14 residues. V lost 4 bases and J lost 4, with 11 bases in between. Study conclusions and caveats: HLA-C-restricted, CMV-specific TCR beta clonotypes were dominant ex vivo.

The V gene is TRBV12-3 or TRBV12-4, the J gene TRBJ1-5, with a weak D call TRBD1 (5 bases). The sequenced sample was PBMCs. The TCR was taken from a human donor in good health (CMV status not recorded). Some clones in this sample may be carry-over from other donors' samples. The CDR3, as DNA: TGTGCCAGCAGTTCCGTGGAGGGGAATCAGCCCCAGCATTTT. This sequence encodes CASSSVEGNQPQHF.